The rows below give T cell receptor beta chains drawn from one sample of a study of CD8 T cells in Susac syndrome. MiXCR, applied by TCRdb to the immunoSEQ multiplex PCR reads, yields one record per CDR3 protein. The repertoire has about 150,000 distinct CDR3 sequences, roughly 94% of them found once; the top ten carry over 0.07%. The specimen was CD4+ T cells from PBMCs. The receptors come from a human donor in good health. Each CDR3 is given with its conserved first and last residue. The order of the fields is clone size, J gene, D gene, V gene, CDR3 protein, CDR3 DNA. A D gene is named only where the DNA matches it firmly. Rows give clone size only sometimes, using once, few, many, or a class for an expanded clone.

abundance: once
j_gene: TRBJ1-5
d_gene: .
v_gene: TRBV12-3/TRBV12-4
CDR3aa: CASSFFNSNQPQHF
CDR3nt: TGTGCCAGCAGTTTCTTCAATAGCAATCAGCCCCAGCATTTT

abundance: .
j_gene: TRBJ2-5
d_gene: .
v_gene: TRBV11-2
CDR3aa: CASSVQETQYF
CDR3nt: TGTGCCAGCAGCGTCCAAGAGACCCAGTACTTC

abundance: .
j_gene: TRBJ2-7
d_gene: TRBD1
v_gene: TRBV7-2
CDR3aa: CASSFIPGGNDEQYF
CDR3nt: TGTGCCAGCAGCTTTATTCCAGGGGGCAACGACGAGCAGTACTTC

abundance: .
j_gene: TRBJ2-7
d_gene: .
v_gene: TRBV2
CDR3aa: CASSEGRPSVSEQYF
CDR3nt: TGTGCCAGCAGTGAAGGTCGGCCCTCGGTTAGTGAGCAGTACTTC

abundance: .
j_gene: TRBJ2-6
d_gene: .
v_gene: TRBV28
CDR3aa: CASSSLGWVSGANVLTF
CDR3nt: TGTGCCAGCAGTTCACTGGGGTGGGTCTCTGGGGCCAACGTCCTGACTTTC

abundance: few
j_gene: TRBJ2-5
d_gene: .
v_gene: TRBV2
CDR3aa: CASNGGETQYF
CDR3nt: TGTGCCAGCAACGGTGGAGAGACCCAGTACTTC

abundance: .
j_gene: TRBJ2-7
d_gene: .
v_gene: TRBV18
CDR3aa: CASSPSRGSLTSSNEQYF
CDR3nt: TGTGCCAGCTCACCGTCCCGAGGTTCGCTGACATCTTCGAACGAGCAGTACTTC

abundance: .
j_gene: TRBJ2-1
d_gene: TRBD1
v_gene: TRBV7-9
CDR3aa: CASSFPLRGRSHEQFF
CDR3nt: TGTGCCAGCAGCTTCCCCCTCAGGGGGCGCTCCCATGAGCAGTTCTTC

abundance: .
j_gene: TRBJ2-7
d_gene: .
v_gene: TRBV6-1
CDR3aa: CASTHLPSAAYEQYF
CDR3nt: TGTGCCAGCACCCATCTGCCGTCAGCCGCCTACGAGCAGTACTTC

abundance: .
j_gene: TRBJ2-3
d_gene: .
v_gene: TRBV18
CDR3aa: CASSGTFTDTQYF
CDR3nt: TGTGCCAGCTCCGGGACCTTCACAGATACGCAGTATTTT

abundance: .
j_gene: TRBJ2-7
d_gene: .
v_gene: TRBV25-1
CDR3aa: CASSRPGRFYEQYF
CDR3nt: TGTGCCAGCAGTAGACCGGGACGCTTCTACGAGCAGTACTTC

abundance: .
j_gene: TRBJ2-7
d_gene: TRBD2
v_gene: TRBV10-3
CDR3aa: CAISDPAVRGGDEQYF
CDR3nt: TGTGCCATCAGTGACCCTGCGGTACGGGGGGGCGACGAGCAGTACTTC

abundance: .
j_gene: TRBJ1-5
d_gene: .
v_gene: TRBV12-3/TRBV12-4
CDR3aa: CASSFTGYSNQPQHF
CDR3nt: TGTGCCAGCAGTTTTACGGGATATAGCAATCAGCCCCAGCATTTT

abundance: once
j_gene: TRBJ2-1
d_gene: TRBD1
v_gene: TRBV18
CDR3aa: CASSPTGEAVEQFF
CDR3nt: TGTGCCAGCTCACCGACAGGGGAGGCGGTTGAGCAGTTCTTC

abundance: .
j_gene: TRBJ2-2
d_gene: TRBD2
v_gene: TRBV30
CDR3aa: CAWTRRLAGGIANTGELFF
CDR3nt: TGTGCCTGGACTAGACGACTAGCGGGAGGAATCGCGAACACCGGGGAGCTGTTTTTT

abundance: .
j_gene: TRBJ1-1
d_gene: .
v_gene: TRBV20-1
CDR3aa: CSAVDMNTEAFF
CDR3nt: TGCAGTGCCGTGGACATGAACACTGAAGCTTTCTTT

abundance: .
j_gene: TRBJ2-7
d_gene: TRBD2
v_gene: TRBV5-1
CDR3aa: CASSVNPGTSASEQYF
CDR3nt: TGCGCCAGCAGCGTAAATCCCGGGACTAGCGCCTCCGAGCAGTACTTC

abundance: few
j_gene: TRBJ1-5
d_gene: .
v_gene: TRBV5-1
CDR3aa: CASSLDGGPRPQHF
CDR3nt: TGCGCCAGCAGCTTGGACGGGGGCCCCAGGCCCCAGCATTTT

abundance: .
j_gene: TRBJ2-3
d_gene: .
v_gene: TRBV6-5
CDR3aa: CASSRGDTQYF
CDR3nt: TGTGCCAGCAGTAGAGGAGATACGCAGTATTTT

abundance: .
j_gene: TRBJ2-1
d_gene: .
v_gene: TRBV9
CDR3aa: CASSVGLFSYNEQFF
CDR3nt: TGTGCCAGCAGCGTAGGACTGTTTTCCTACAATGAGCAGTTCTTC

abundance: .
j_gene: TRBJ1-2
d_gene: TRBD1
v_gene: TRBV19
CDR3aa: CASSILAQGALPGYTF
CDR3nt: TGTGCCAGTAGTATTCTCGCTCAGGGGGCGCTGCCTGGCTACACCTTC

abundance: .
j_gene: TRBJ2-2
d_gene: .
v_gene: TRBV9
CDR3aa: CASKGTNTGELFF
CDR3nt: TGTGCCAGCAAGGGGACTAACACCGGGGAGCTGTTTTTT

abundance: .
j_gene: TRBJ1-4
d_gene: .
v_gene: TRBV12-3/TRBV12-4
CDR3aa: CASRVRPSEKLFF
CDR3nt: TGTGCCAGCAGGGTTCGGCCCAGTGAAAAACTGTTTTTT

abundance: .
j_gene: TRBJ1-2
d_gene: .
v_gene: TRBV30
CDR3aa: CAWGKDGYTF
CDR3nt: TGTGCCTGGGGAAAGGATGGCTACACCTTC

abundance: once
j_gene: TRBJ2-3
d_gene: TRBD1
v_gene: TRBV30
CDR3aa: CAWSSGQVSQYF
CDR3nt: TGTGCCTGGAGTTCTGGACAGGTTTCGCAGTATTTT

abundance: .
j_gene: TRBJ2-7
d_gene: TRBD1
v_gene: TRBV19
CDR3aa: CASSTDRASYEQYF
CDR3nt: TGTGCCAGTAGTACCGACAGGGCCTCCTACGAGCAGTACTTC

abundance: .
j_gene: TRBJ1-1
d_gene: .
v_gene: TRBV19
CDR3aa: CASSIWAGVGTEAFF
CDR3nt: TGTGCCAGTAGTATCTGGGCAGGGGTGGGCACTGAAGCTTTCTTT

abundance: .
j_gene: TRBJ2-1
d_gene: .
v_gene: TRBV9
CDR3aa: CASSGRRALEQFF
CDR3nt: TGTGCCAGCAGCGGGAGGCGGGCTTTAGAGCAGTTCTTC

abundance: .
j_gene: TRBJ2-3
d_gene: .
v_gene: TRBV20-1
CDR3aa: CSASGDSTDTQYF
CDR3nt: TGCAGTGCTAGCGGGGACAGCACAGATACGCAGTATTTT

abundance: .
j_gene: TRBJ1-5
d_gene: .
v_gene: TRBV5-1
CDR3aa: CASSQGSDQPQHF
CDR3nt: TGCGCCAGCAGCCAGGGTTCGGATCAGCCCCAGCATTTT

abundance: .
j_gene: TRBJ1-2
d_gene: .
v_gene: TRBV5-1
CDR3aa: CASSLALGDYGYTF
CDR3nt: TGCGCCAGCAGCCTCGCCCTGGGGGACTATGGCTACACCTTC

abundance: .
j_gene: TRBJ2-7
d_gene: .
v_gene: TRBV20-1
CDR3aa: CSARDRGPYEQYF
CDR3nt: TGCAGTGCTAGGGACCGGGGACCCTACGAGCAGTACTTC

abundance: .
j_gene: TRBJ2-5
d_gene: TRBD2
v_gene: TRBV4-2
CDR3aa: CASSHRLAGGVQETQYF
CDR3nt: TGTGCCAGCAGCCATCGACTAGCGGGAGGGGTCCAAGAGACCCAGTACTTC

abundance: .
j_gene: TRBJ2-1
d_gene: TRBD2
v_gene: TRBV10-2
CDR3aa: CATEGSLSGRPNEQFF
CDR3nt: TGCGCCACCGAAGGGAGCCTTAGCGGGAGGCCGAATGAGCAGTTCTTC

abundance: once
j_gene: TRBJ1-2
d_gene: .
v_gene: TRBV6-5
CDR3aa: CASSYSIGGLGGYTF
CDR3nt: TGTGCCAGCAGTTACTCGATCGGGGGGCTGGGTGGCTACACCTTC

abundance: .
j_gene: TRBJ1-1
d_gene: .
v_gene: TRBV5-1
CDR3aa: CASSLVGTGGIRLNTEAFF
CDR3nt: TGCGCCAGCAGCTTGGTGGGCACAGGCGGTATTAGGTTGAACACTGAAGCTTTCTTT

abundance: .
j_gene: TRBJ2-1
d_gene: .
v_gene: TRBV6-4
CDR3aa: CASSDFSGPYNEQFF
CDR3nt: TGTGCCAGCAGTGACTTTTCGGGACCCTACAATGAGCAGTTCTTC

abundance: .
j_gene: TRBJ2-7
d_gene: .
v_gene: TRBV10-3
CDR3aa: CAISDGGGRYEQYF
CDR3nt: TGTGCCATCAGTGATGGAGGGGGGCGGTACGAGCAGTACTTC

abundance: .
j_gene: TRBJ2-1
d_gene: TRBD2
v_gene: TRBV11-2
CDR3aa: CASSFRGAGGDEQFF
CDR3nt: TGTGCCAGCAGCTTCCGGGGAGCGGGAGGCGATGAGCAGTTCTTC

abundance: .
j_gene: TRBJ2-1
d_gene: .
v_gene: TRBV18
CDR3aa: CASSQGPGQFF
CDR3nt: TGTGCCAGCTCACAGGGGCCGGGTCAGTTCTTC

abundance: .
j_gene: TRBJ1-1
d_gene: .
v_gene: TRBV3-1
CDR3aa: CASSIKGGVTEAFF
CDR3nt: TGTGCCAGCAGTATAAAGGGTGGAGTTACTGAAGCTTTCTTT

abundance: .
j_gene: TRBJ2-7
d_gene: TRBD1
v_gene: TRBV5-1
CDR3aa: CASTFGTVNSYEQYF
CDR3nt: TGCGCCAGCACCTTTGGGACAGTCAACTCCTACGAGCAGTACTTC

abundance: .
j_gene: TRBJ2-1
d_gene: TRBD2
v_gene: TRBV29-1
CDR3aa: CSVEWTSVGEQFF
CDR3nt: TGCAGCGTTGAGTGGACTAGTGTTGGTGAGCAGTTCTTC

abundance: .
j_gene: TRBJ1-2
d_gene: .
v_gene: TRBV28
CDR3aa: CASRDLGYTF
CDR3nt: TGTGCCAGCAGGGACCTGGGCTACACCTTC

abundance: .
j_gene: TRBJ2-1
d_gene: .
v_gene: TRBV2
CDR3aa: CASPPTSYNEQFF
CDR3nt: TGTGCCAGCCCCCCCACCTCCTACAATGAGCAGTTCTTC

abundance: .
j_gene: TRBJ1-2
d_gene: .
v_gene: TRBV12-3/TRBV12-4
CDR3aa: CASSLNIANYGYTF
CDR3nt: TGTGCCAGCAGTTTGAACATAGCTAACTATGGCTACACCTTC

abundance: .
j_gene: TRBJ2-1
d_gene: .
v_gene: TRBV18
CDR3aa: CASSPLQGEQFF
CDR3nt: TGTGCCAGCTCACCTTTACAGGGCGAGCAGTTCTTC

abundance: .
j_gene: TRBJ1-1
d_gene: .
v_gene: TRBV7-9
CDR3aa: CASSWGVGNTEAFF
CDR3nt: TGTGCCAGCAGCTGGGGTGTTGGGAACACTGAAGCTTTCTTT

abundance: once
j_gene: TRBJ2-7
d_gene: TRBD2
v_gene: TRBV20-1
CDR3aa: CSASPGLALYEQYF
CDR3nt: TGCAGTGCTAGCCCGGGACTAGCGCTCTACGAGCAGTACTTC

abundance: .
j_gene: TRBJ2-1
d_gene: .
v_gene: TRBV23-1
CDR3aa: CASSSPFSERLVGEQFF
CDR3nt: TGCGCCAGCAGTTCTCCTTTTTCCGAGCGGCTTGTCGGTGAGCAGTTCTTC

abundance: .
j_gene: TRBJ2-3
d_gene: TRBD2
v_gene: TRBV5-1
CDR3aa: CASSLGTSADTQYF
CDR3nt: TGCGCCAGCAGCCTCGGGACTAGCGCAGATACGCAGTATTTT

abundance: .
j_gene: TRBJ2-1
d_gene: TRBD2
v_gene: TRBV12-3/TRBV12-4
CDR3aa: CASSNRLLASGSTNEQFF
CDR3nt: TGTGCCAGCAGTAACCGCCTGCTGGCTAGCGGGAGCACCAATGAGCAGTTCTTC

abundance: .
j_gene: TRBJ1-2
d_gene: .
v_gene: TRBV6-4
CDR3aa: CASSDPRQDGDYGYTF
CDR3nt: TGTGCCAGCAGTGACCCTCGACAGGATGGAGACTATGGCTACACCTTC